A selection of T cell receptor beta chains follows, all from one sample in a study of neurological immune-mediated disorders. TCRdb independently ran MiXCR on the 5' RACE reads; one entry per CDR3 protein. Found here are 70,000 or so distinct CDR3 sequences, 2.5% to 4% of them singletons; the top ten hold roughly 5%. The sequenced sample was PBMCs. These receptors were collected from a woman between 50 and 59 years old with multiple sclerosis. Both conserved end residues are trimmed from each CDR3.

AIKKASGRNQYEQY	14	TRBV10-3	TRBJ2-7
SARGIASTRTQY	12	TRBV20-1	TRBJ2-5
ASSLAFGGTEAF	12	TRBV7-2	TRBJ1-1
SASPGNTIY	9	TRBV20-1	TRBJ1-3
ASSLETPGGSQPQH	14	TRBV12-3/TRBV12-4	TRBJ1-5
ASGLGVSGRAPLEQY	15	TRBV12-5	TRBJ2-7
ASTSPAGGRETQY	13	TRBV6-2/TRBV6-3	TRBJ2-5
SARGLLTAANSPLH	14	TRBV20-1	TRBJ1-6
ASSMTGSQPQH	11	TRBV12-3/TRBV12-4	TRBJ1-5
ASSESGRWVNEQF	13	TRBV7-3	TRBJ2-1
ASSLGLQASQETQY	14	TRBV5-1	TRBJ2-5
ATPGGEEQF	9	TRBV7-9	TRBJ2-1
ASSPTVGGNTIY	12	TRBV7-2	TRBJ1-3
ATSRDRQGPGPQH	13	TRBV15	TRBJ1-5
ASSFRGPTGEKLF	13	TRBV5-1	TRBJ1-4
ASRKQGANGELF	12	TRBV7-9	TRBJ2-2
ASSLNKGQPQH	11	TRBV7-2	TRBJ1-5
SARDLTDSYGYT	12	TRBV20-1	TRBJ1-2
ASSLRGYINEQF	12	TRBV27	TRBJ2-1
ASYRELGGELF	11	TRBV27	TRBJ2-2
SVDKGLGPYEQY	12	TRBV29-1	TRBJ2-7
SAEGQGYGYT	10	TRBV20-1	TRBJ1-2
ASRAPGLATDTQY	13	TRBV19	TRBJ2-3
AIGDPERVENLGGAF	15	TRBV10-3	TRBJ1-1
ASSLTPQPQH	10	TRBV12-3/TRBV12-4	TRBJ1-5
ASSVTAAPISGAKVLT	16	TRBV28	TRBJ2-6
SATHGTGGTDTQY	13	TRBV20-1	TRBJ2-3
ASSSRQYGYT	10	TRBV6-2/TRBV6-3	TRBJ1-2
ASSLRLNTEAF	11	TRBV5-1	TRBJ1-1
ASKTEGGVSPLH	12	TRBV5-1	TRBJ1-6
ASSFRQGAQDTGELF	15	TRBV5-1	TRBJ2-2
ASSPTGTNTGELF	13	TRBV5-1	TRBJ2-2
ASSQDSGAGNTIY	13	TRBV4-3	TRBJ1-3
ASSQPGTSGRGGTDTQY	17	TRBV4-1	TRBJ2-3
ASSLGLSSTDTQY	13	TRBV7-8	TRBJ2-3
ASSPGGGTYNEQF	13	TRBV7-7	TRBJ2-1
SAKGPPYQPQH	11	TRBV20-1	TRBJ1-5
SAKQPNQPQH	10	TRBV20-1	TRBJ1-5
SARDLAGVGYEQY	13	TRBV20-1	TRBJ2-7
AWNFPYNEQF	10	TRBV30	TRBJ2-1
ASSFGAGVDEQF	12	TRBV11-2	TRBJ2-1
ASNNIDRRQPQH	12	TRBV6-6	TRBJ1-5
SAPTKGTSGPYEQY	14	TRBV20-1	TRBJ2-7
ASSPVAGWLF	10	TRBV7-8	TRBJ2-2
ASSYGTGDETQY	12	TRBV5-1	TRBJ2-5
ASSQENAVREQY	12	TRBV4-1	TRBJ2-7
ASSRVGNTEAF	11	TRBV4-1	TRBJ1-1
ASSLPAKPSGELF	13	TRBV28	TRBJ2-2
ASSLDFGRAAGANSPLH	17	TRBV7-8	TRBJ1-6
ASSPVPTAVQGYT	13	TRBV7-9	TRBJ1-2
ASSLDRGDSNKTQN	14	TRBV2	TRBJ1-5
ASSPVRRNTGELF	13	TRBV7-2	TRBJ2-2
ATSDVGEGSGELF	13	TRBV24-1	TRBJ2-2
ASSFRGVGKSNEKLF	15	TRBV7-2	TRBJ1-4
SAFRRDNYNSPLH	13	TRBV20-1	TRBJ1-6
ASSQPGQEAEQF	12	TRBV4-3	TRBJ2-1
SARDGRGGRGTQY	13	TRBV20-1	TRBJ2-3
SARDRGPDTQY	11	TRBV20-1	TRBJ2-3
SARVLGGWGNQPQH	14	TRBV20-1	TRBJ1-5
ASSQWAGQQQETQY	14	TRBV4-2	TRBJ2-5